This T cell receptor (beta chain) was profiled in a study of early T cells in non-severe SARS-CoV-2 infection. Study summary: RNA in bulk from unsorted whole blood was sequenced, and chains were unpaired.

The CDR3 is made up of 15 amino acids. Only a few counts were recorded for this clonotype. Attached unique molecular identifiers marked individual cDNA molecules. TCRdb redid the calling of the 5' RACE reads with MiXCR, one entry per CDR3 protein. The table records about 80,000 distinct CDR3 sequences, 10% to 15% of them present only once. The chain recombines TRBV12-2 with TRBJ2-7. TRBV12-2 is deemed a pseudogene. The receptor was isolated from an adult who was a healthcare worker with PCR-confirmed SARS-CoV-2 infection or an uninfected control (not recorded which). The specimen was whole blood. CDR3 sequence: CASPGVGDGVWEQYF. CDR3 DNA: TGTGCAAGTCCGGGTGTTGGAGACGGGGTGTGGGAGCAGTACTTC.